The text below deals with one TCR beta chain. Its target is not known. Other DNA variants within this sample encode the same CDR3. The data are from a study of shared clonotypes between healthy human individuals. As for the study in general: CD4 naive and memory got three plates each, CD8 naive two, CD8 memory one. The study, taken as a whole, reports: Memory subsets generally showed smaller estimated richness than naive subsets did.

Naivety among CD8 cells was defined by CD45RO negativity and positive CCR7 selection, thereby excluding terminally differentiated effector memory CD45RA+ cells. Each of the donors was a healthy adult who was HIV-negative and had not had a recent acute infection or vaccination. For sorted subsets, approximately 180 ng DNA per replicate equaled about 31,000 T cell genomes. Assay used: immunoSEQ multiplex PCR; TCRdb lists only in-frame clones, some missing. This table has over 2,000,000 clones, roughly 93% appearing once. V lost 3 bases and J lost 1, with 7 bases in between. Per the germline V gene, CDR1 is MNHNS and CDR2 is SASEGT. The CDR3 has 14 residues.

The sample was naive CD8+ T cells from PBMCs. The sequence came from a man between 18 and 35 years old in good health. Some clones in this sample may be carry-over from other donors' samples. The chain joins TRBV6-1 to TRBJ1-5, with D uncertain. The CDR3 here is CASSEISSNQPQHF. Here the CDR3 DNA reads TGTGCCAGCAGTGAGATCAGCAGCAATCAGCCCCAGCATTTT.